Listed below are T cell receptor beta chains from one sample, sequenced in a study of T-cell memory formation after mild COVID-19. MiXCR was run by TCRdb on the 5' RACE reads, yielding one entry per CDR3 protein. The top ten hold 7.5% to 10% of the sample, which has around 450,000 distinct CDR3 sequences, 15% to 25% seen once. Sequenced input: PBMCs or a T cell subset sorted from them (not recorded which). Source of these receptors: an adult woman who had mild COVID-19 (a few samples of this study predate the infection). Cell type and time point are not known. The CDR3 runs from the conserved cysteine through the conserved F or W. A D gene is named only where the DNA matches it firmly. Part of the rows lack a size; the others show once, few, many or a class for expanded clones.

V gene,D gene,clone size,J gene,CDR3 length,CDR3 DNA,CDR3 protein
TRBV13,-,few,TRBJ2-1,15,TGTGCCAGCGGCCGACTGGGGTTCTCCTACAATGAGCAGTTCTTC,CASGRLGFSYNEQFF
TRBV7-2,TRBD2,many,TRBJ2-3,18,TGTGCCAGCAGCTTAGTACTAGCGGGCTTTTATAGCACAGATACGCAGTATTTT,CASSLVLAGFYSTDTQYF
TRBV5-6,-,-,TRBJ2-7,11,TGTGCCAGCAGCTTCCAATACGAGCAGTACTTC,CASSFQYEQYF
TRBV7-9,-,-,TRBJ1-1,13,TGTGCCAGCAGCTTAGGGGTGTTCACTGAAGCTTTCTTT,CASSLGVFTEAFF
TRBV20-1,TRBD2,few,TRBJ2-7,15,TGCAGTGCTAGAGATCCTAGCGGGAGGCCCTACGAGCAGTACTTC,CSARDPSGRPYEQYF
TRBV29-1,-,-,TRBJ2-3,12,TGCAGCGTTCTAACAGGGACAGATACGCAGTATTTT,CSVLTGTDTQYF
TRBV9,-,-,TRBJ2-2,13,TGTGCCAGCGGAGGAGTTAACACCGGGGAGCTGTTTTTT,CASGGVNTGELFF
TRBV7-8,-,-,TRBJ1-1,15,TGTGCCAGCAGCAGGGGGGCACGCCTAAACACTGAAGCTTTCTTT,CASSRGARLNTEAFF
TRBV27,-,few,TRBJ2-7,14,TGTGCCAGCAGTTTAGGAGTGAACTCCTACGAGCAGTACTTC,CASSLGVNSYEQYF
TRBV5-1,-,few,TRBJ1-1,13,TGCGCCAGCAGCTTGGGACAGGAACCTGAAGCTTTCTTT,CASSLGQEPEAFF
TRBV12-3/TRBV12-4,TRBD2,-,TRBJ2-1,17,TGTGCCAGCAGCCGGGGACTAGCGGGAGACCCCCACAATGAGCAGTTCTTC,CASSRGLAGDPHNEQFF
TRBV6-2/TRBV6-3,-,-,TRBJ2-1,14,TGTGCCAGCAGTTCAGGGCCCCAGAGGGGTGAGCAGTTCTTC,CASSSGPQRGEQFF
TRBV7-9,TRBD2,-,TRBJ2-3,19,TGTGCCAGCAGCACCTCCGGGACTAGCGTTCTCCGGGGGACAGATACGCAGTATTTT,CASSTSGTSVLRGTDTQYF
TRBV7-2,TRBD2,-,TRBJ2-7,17,TGTGCCAGCAGCCGAATAGGACTAGCGGGTGGAAAGGCCGAGCAGTACTTC,CASSRIGLAGGKAEQYF
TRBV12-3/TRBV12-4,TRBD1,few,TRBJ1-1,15,TGTGCCAGCAGTTTGGGACAGGGCCGTATCACTGAAGCTTTCTTT,CASSLGQGRITEAFF
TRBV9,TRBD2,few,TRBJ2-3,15,TGTGCCAGCACGCGGGGGGGTCATTTCACAGATACGCAGTATTTT,CASTRGGHFTDTQYF
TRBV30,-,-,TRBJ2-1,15,TGTGCCTGGGAGTTGGTGAATGCGGGACAGAATGAGCAGTTCTTC,CAWELVNAGQNEQFF
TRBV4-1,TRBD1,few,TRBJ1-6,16,TGCGCCAGCAGCCAAGGCGGGACAGGGGGAAGTTTCCCCCTCCACTTT,CASSQGGTGGSFPLHF
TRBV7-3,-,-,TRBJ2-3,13,TGTGCCAGCAGCCCCGGTCGAACAGATACGCAGTATTTT,CASSPGRTDTQYF
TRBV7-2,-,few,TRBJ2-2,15,TGTGCCAGCAGCATTATCAGTACGAACACCGGGGAGCTGTTTTTT,CASSIISTNTGELFF
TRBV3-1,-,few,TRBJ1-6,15,TGTGCCAGCAGACCAGACAGGTCCTATAATTCACCCCTCCACTTT,CASRPDRSYNSPLHF
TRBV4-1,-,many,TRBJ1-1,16,TGCGCCAGCAGCCAAGAAAAGCAGAGTAGGGACACTGAAGCTTTCTTT,CASSQEKQSRDTEAFF
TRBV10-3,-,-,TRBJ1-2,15,TGTGCCATCAGCGGACGGGGGGCCGGGCACTATGGCTACACCTTC,CAISGRGAGHYGYTF
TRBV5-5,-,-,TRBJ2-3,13,TGTGCCAGCAGCTTGGGGTTGAAAGATACGCAGTATTTT,CASSLGLKDTQYF
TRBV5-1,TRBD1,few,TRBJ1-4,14,TGCGCCAGCAGCCTAGACAGGGAAGATGAAAAACTGTTTTTT,CASSLDREDEKLFF
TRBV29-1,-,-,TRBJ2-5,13,TGCAGCGTTTATCTGGGGGCCCAGGAGACCCAGTACTTC,CSVYLGAQETQYF
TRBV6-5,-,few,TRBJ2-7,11,TGTGCCAGCAGTTACGGCGCCGAGCAGTACTTC,CASSYGAEQYF
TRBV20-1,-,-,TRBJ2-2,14,TGCAGTGCTAGAGATTTCCGGAACACCGGGGAGCTGTTTTTT,CSARDFRNTGELFF
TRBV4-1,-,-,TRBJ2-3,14,TGCGCCAGCAGCCATCCAACGGGCACAGATACGCAGTATTTT,CASSHPTGTDTQYF
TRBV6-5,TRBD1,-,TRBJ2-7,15,TGTGCCAGCAGTCCCCATGGGACAGCCGTGGGGGAGCAGTACTTC,CASSPHGTAVGEQYF
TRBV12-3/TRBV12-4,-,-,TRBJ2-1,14,TGTGCCAGCCAGAGGCCAGGGGAGAAGGATGAGCAGTTCTTC,CASQRPGEKDEQFF
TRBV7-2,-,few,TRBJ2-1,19,TGTGCCAGCAGCCCCACGGTTGTGTTTGGATCCAGCTCCTACAATGAGCAGTTCTTC,CASSPTVVFGSSSYNEQFF
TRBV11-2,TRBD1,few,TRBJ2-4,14,TGTGCCAGCAGCGCATCCGGGACAGCTGGCATTCAGTACTTC,CASSASGTAGIQYF
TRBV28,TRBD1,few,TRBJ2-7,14,TGTGCCAGCAGTTTCCTGGGACAGAACTCCGAGCAGTACTTC,CASSFLGQNSEQYF
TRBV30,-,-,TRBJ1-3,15,TGTGCCTGGACCAGCCTGACTATCTCTGGAAACACCATATATTTT,CAWTSLTISGNTIYF
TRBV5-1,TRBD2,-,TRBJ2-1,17,TGCGCCAGCAGCTTGGAAACCCGGGGGGGCCCCTACAATGAGCAGTTCTTC,CASSLETRGGPYNEQFF
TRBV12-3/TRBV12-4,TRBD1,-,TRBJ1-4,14,TGTGCCAGCAGTCGTGACAGGGTCTCGGAAAAACTGTTTTTT,CASSRDRVSEKLFF
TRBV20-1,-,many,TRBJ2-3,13,TGCAGTGCTTTCCGGGACAGCACAGATACGCAGTATTTT,CSAFRDSTDTQYF
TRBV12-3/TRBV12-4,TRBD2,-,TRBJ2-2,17,TGTGCCAGCCGCACGTACCACGGGGGGACGAACACCGGGGAGCTGTTTTTT,CASRTYHGGTNTGELFF
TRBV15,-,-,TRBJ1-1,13,TGTGCCACCAGCAGAGACCGGCGGGGTGAAGCTTTCTTT,CATSRDRRGEAFF
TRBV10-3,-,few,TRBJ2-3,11,TGTGCCATCAGTGAGACAGATACGCAGTATTTT,CAISETDTQYF